Listed below are T cell receptor beta chains from one sample, sequenced in a study of follicular helper T cells after annual influenza vaccination. Here immunoSEQ multiplex PCR was the method, and the copy in TCRdb shows in-frame clones only, minus some. The sample carries over 25,000 clones, approximately 80% recorded once. The sample consisted of CXCR5+ CD38- circulating T follicular helper cells from blood, taken on the day of influenza vaccination. These receptors were taken from an adult who received the influenza vaccine. Each CDR3 is given with its conserved first and last residue. D genes are given only for firm matches. Where a row states a size, it is once, few, many or the class of an expanded clone; other rows omit it.

CDR3 protein: CASSEAPNLEQFF
CDR3 DNA: TGTGCCAGCAGTGAAGCCCCCAACTTGGAGCAGTTCTTC
J gene: TRBJ2-1
D gene: -
clone size: -
V gene: TRBV6-1

CDR3 protein: CASRVGLEQYF
CDR3 DNA: TGTGCCAGCAGGGTTGGGCTCGAGCAGTACTTC
J gene: TRBJ2-7
D gene: -
clone size: -
V gene: TRBV2

CDR3 protein: CASSPEDTEAFF
CDR3 DNA: TGTGCCAGCAGTCCCGAGGACACTGAAGCTTTCTTT
J gene: TRBJ1-1
D gene: -
clone size: -
V gene: TRBV28

CDR3 protein: CATSRDYSLNTEAFF
CDR3 DNA: TGTGCCACCAGCAGGGACTACTCCTTGAACACTGAAGCTTTCTTT
J gene: TRBJ1-1
D gene: -
clone size: once
V gene: TRBV15

CDR3 protein: CASKRRGVLDTQYF
CDR3 DNA: TGTGCCAGCAAGAGGCGGGGGGTTTTAGATACGCAGTATTTT
J gene: TRBJ2-3
D gene: TRBD2
clone size: -
V gene: TRBV27

CDR3 protein: CATSRYTGWTTGELFF
CDR3 DNA: TGTGCCACCAGCAGATACACAGGGTGGACCACCGGGGAGCTGTTTTTT
J gene: TRBJ2-2
D gene: -
clone size: once
V gene: TRBV15

CDR3 protein: CASSPLLATPETPYF
CDR3 DNA: TGTGCCAGCAGCCCTCTCCTAGCGACACCAGAGACCCCGTACTTC
J gene: TRBJ2-5
D gene: -
clone size: -
V gene: TRBV7-9

CDR3 protein: CASSTLTENNYGYTF
CDR3 DNA: TGTGCCAGCAGTACACTGACAGAAAATAACTATGGCTACACCTTC
J gene: TRBJ1-2
D gene: -
clone size: -
V gene: TRBV6-5

CDR3 protein: CAIRSGGAKNIQYF
CDR3 DNA: TGTGCCATCAGAAGCGGGGGGGCGAAAAACATTCAGTACTTC
J gene: TRBJ2-4
D gene: TRBD2
clone size: -
V gene: TRBV6-6

CDR3 protein: CASRPFRDKNGYTF
CDR3 DNA: TGTGCCAGTCGACCATTCAGGGATAAGAATGGCTACACCTTC
J gene: TRBJ1-2
D gene: -
clone size: -
V gene: TRBV18

CDR3 protein: CASSLGGQKSLREDNEQFF
CDR3 DNA: TGCGCCAGCAGCTTGGGGGGACAGAAAAGCTTACGAGAAGACAATGAGCAGTTCTTC
J gene: TRBJ2-1
D gene: TRBD1
clone size: -
V gene: TRBV5-1

CDR3 protein: CASSPWDRGDEQYF
CDR3 DNA: TGTGCCAGCAGCCCCTGGGACAGGGGCGACGAGCAGTACTTC
J gene: TRBJ2-7
D gene: TRBD1
clone size: few
V gene: TRBV11-2

CDR3 protein: CASSLSERAVNEQFF
CDR3 DNA: TGTGCCAGCAGCTTGAGCGAGCGAGCTGTTAATGAGCAGTTCTTC
J gene: TRBJ2-1
D gene: -
clone size: few
V gene: TRBV7-8

CDR3 protein: CASSKNQGAIYEQYF
CDR3 DNA: TGCGCCAGCAGCAAGAACCAGGGGGCAATCTACGAGCAGTACTTC
J gene: TRBJ2-7
D gene: TRBD1
clone size: -
V gene: TRBV5-1

CDR3 protein: CASRNRAGPDTQYF
CDR3 DNA: TGTGCCAGTCGAAACCGAGCGGGACCAGATACGCAGTATTTT
J gene: TRBJ2-3
D gene: TRBD2
clone size: -
V gene: TRBV19

CDR3 protein: CASSRTGEGLSQPQHF
CDR3 DNA: TGTGCCAGCAGCCGCACGGGGGAGGGTCTGTCTCAGCCCCAGCATTTT
J gene: TRBJ1-5
D gene: -
clone size: -
V gene: TRBV5-6

CDR3 protein: CASSQDGTENYGYTF
CDR3 DNA: TGTGCCAGCAGCCAAGATGGGACAGAGAACTATGGCTACACCTTC
J gene: TRBJ1-2
D gene: TRBD1
clone size: -
V gene: TRBV4-2

CDR3 protein: CASSQRVRGMNTGELFF
CDR3 DNA: TGTGCCAGCAGCCAAAGGGTCAGGGGCATGAACACCGGGGAGCTGTTTTTT
J gene: TRBJ2-2
D gene: -
clone size: -
V gene: TRBV16

CDR3 protein: CASTTGPSGANVLTF
CDR3 DNA: TGTGCCAGCACGACAGGGCCCTCTGGGGCCAACGTCCTGACTTTC
J gene: TRBJ2-6
D gene: TRBD1
clone size: -
V gene: TRBV2

CDR3 protein: CASSLVDRGNEQFF
CDR3 DNA: TGCGCCAGCAGCTTGGTGGACAGGGGAAATGAGCAGTTCTTC
J gene: TRBJ2-1
D gene: TRBD1
clone size: -
V gene: TRBV5-1

CDR3 protein: CASSVTGGYNEQFF
CDR3 DNA: TGTGCCAGCAGCGTCACAGGGGGTTACAATGAGCAGTTCTTC
J gene: TRBJ2-1
D gene: TRBD1
clone size: few
V gene: TRBV9

CDR3 protein: CASSLEEGVYEQYF
CDR3 DNA: TGTGCCAGCAGCTTAGAAGAAGGGGTCTACGAGCAGTACTTC
J gene: TRBJ2-7
D gene: -
clone size: -
V gene: TRBV7-8

CDR3 protein: CASSHPSGQQVNIQYF
CDR3 DNA: TGCGCCAGCAGCCATCCGTCGGGACAGCAAGTAAACATTCAGTACTTC
J gene: TRBJ2-4
D gene: TRBD1
clone size: few
V gene: TRBV4-1

CDR3 protein: CASSLVDMETQYF
CDR3 DNA: TGTGCCAGCAGCTTAGTGGACATGGAGACCCAGTACTTC
J gene: TRBJ2-5
D gene: -
clone size: -
V gene: TRBV7-2

CDR3 protein: CASSRGGIYEQYF
CDR3 DNA: TGCGCCAGCAGCCGTGGGGGGATCTACGAGCAGTACTTC
J gene: TRBJ2-7
D gene: -
clone size: -
V gene: TRBV4-1

CDR3 protein: CASSPGLLSYEQYF
CDR3 DNA: TGTGCCAGCAGCCCGGGACTTCTTTCCTACGAGCAGTACTTC
J gene: TRBJ2-7
D gene: -
clone size: -
V gene: TRBV2

CDR3 protein: CATRGGSSYNEQFF
CDR3 DNA: TGTGCCACCCGTGGGGGGAGCTCCTACAATGAGCAGTTCTTC
J gene: TRBJ2-1
D gene: -
clone size: -
V gene: TRBV15

CDR3 protein: CASTRRGAHEQYF
CDR3 DNA: TGTGCCAGCACTCGACGGGGGGCCCACGAGCAGTACTTC
J gene: TRBJ2-7
D gene: -
clone size: -
V gene: TRBV2

CDR3 protein: CARSLDTGLAGVHEQFF
CDR3 DNA: TGTGCCAGAAGCTTAGATACGGGACTAGCGGGAGTCCATGAGCAGTTCTTC
J gene: TRBJ2-1
D gene: TRBD2
clone size: few
V gene: TRBV5-3

CDR3 protein: CASSFRAGGPGGQYF
CDR3 DNA: TGCGCCAGCAGCTTCCGAGCGGGAGGGCCCGGCGGGCAGTACTTC
J gene: TRBJ2-7
D gene: TRBD2
clone size: -
V gene: TRBV5-1

CDR3 protein: CATWGPPSGSSGANVLTF
CDR3 DNA: TGTGCCACGTGGGGCCCGCCTAGCGGAAGCTCTGGGGCCAACGTCCTGACTTTC
J gene: TRBJ2-6
D gene: TRBD2
clone size: -
V gene: TRBV19

CDR3 protein: CASSMETNTEAFF
CDR3 DNA: TGTGCCAGTAGTATGGAGACGAACACTGAAGCTTTCTTT
J gene: TRBJ1-1
D gene: -
clone size: -
V gene: TRBV19

CDR3 protein: CASSFGAYEQYF
CDR3 DNA: TGTGCCAGCAGCTTTGGGGCCTACGAGCAGTACTTC
J gene: TRBJ2-7
D gene: -
clone size: once
V gene: TRBV7-2

CDR3 protein: CASSLAGGLHYEQYF
CDR3 DNA: TGCGCCAGCAGCTTGGCGGGGGGACTCCACTACGAGCAGTACTTC
J gene: TRBJ2-7
D gene: TRBD2
clone size: -
V gene: TRBV5-1

CDR3 protein: CAISDFGGGAGGAHEAFF
CDR3 DNA: TGTGCCATCAGTGACTTCGGTGGGGGGGCGGGAGGGGCTCACGAAGCTTTCTTT
J gene: TRBJ1-1
D gene: -
clone size: -
V gene: TRBV10-3

CDR3 protein: CASSESRHSGQPQHF
CDR3 DNA: TGTGCCAGCAGTGAATCTCGACATTCTGGACAGCCCCAGCATTTT
J gene: TRBJ1-5
D gene: -
clone size: -
V gene: TRBV2

CDR3 protein: CASSPLPQSGGAYEQYF
CDR3 DNA: TGCGCCAGCAGCCCCCTCCCCCAAAGCGGGGGCGCCTACGAGCAGTACTTC
J gene: TRBJ2-7
D gene: TRBD2
clone size: -
V gene: TRBV4-1

CDR3 protein: CASSLNTGASYEQYF
CDR3 DNA: TGTGCCAGCAGCTTAAATACAGGGGCCAGCTACGAGCAGTACTTC
J gene: TRBJ2-7
D gene: TRBD1
clone size: -
V gene: TRBV11-1

CDR3 protein: CASRAAPGLATDTQYF
CDR3 DNA: TGTGCCAGCAGGGCCGCCCCGGGACTAGCGACAGATACGCAGTATTTT
J gene: TRBJ2-3
D gene: TRBD2
clone size: -
V gene: TRBV28

CDR3 protein: CSVGKTGSYEQYF
CDR3 DNA: TGCAGCGTTGGCAAGACAGGTTCCTACGAGCAGTACTTC
J gene: TRBJ2-7
D gene: -
clone size: -
V gene: TRBV29-1

CDR3 protein: CASSDGHHSGANVLTF
CDR3 DNA: TGTGCCAGCAGTGACGGACACCACTCTGGGGCCAACGTCCTGACTTTC
J gene: TRBJ2-6
D gene: -
clone size: few
V gene: TRBV6-4

CDR3 protein: CSARQGDTQYF
CDR3 DNA: TGCAGTGCTAGACAGGGAGATACGCAGTATTTT
J gene: TRBJ2-3
D gene: -
clone size: -
V gene: TRBV20-1

CDR3 protein: CASSSRGGRAYEQYF
CDR3 DNA: TGTGCCAGCAGTTCCCGCGGGGGAAGGGCCTACGAGCAGTACTTC
J gene: TRBJ2-7
D gene: TRBD2
clone size: -
V gene: TRBV6-5